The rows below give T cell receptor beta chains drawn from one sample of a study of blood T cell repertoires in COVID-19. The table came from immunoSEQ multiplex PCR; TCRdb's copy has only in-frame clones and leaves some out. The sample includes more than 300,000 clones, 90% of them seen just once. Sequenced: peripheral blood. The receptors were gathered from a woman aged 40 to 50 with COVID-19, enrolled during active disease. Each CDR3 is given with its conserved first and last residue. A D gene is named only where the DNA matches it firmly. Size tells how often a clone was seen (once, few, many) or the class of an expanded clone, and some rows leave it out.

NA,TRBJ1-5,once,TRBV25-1,TGTGCCAGCAGTCAGGTGGGTAGCAATCAGCCCCAGCATTTT,CASSQVGSNQPQHF
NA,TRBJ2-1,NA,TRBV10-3,TGTGCCATCAGGTGGGAGGGGGATGAGCAGTTCTTC,CAIRWEGDEQFF
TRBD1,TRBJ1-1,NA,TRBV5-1,TGCGCCAGCAGCTTGAGGACAGGGGCGAACACTGAAGCTTTCTTT,CASSLRTGANTEAFF
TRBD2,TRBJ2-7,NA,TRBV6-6,TGTGCCAGCACCCCTGGACTAGCCTACGAGCAGTACTTC,CASTPGLAYEQYF
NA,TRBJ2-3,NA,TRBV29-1,TGCAGCGGGCAAGTGGCAGATACGCAGTATTTT,CSGQVADTQYF
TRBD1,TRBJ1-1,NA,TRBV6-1,TGTGCCAGCAGTGGACAGGGTGGGACGATGAACACTGAAGCTTTCTTT,CASSGQGGTMNTEAFF
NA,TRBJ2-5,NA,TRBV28,TGTGCCAGCAGGACCTTAAGCGCATTCGGCCAAGAGACCCAGTACTTC,CASRTLSAFGQETQYF
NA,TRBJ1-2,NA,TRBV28,TGTGCCAGCAGTTCAGGGATGGGTGGCTACACCTTC,CASSSGMGGYTF
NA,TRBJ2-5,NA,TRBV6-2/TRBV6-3,TGTGCCAGCAGCCCTAGGGGGATATCCGGGACGCGGGCGGAGACCCAGTACTTC,CASSPRGISGTRAETQYF
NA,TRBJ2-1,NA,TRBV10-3,TGTGCCATCAGTTCCCCGAAGGGTGGGGCTACTGAGCAGTTCTTC,CAISSPKGGATEQFF
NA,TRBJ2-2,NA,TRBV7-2,TGTGCCAGCAGCTTCAGACAGACGAACACCGGGGAGCTGTTTTTT,CASSFRQTNTGELFF
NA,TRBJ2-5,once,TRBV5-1,TGCGCCAGCAGCTTGGCCTTAAGGGAGGAGACCCAGTACTTC,CASSLALREETQYF
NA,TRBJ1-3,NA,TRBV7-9,TGTGCCAGCAGCTTTTTTCAACAGGATGGAAACACCATATATTTT,CASSFFQQDGNTIYF
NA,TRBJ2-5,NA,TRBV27,TGTGCCAGCAGTTCCCGGGACTTACAAGAGACCCAGTACTTC,CASSSRDLQETQYF
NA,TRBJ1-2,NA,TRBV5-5,TGTGCCAGCAGCCGACCACAGGGTGATGGCTACACCTTC,CASSRPQGDGYTF
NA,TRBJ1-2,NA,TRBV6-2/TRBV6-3,TGTGCCAGCAGTTACCCCGCGGGGAACTATGGCTACACCTTC,CASSYPAGNYGYTF
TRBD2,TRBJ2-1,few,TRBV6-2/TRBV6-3,TGTGCCAGCAGTTACCTTGGCGGGAGGACGAGGAATGAGCAGTTCTTC,CASSYLGGRTRNEQFF
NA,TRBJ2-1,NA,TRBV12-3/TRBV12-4,TGTGCCAGCAGTCCACCGATAGTAAATGAGCAGTTCTTC,CASSPPIVNEQFF
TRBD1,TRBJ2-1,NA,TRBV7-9,TGTGCCAGCAGCTCAACCGGGACAGGGGGCCATGAGCAGTTCTTC,CASSSTGTGGHEQFF
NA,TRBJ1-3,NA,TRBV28,TGTGCCAGCAGTGAACCTAGAGGGGGACAAGGAAACACCATATATTTT,CASSEPRGGQGNTIYF
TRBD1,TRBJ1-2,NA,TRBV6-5,TGTGCCAGCAGATCGACAGGGGGCCTCTATGGCTACACCTTC,CASRSTGGLYGYTF